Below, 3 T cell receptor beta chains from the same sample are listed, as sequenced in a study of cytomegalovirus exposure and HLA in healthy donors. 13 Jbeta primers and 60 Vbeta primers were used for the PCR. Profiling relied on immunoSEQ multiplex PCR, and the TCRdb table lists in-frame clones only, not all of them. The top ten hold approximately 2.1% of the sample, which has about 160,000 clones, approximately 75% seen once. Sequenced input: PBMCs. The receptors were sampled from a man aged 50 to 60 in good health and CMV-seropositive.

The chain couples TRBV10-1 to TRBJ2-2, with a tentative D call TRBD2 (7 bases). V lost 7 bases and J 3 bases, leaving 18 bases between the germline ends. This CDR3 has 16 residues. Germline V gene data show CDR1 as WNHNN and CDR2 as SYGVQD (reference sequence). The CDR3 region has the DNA TGCGCCAGCAACACCCCACAAGGGGGGGACACCGGGGAGCTGTTTTTT. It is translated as CASNTPQGGDTGELFF.

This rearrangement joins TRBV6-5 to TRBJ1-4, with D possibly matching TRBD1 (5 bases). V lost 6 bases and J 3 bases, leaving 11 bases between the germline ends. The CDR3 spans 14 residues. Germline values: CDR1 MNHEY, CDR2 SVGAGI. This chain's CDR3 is CASRPGGSNEKLFF. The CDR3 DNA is TGTGCCAGCAGGCCCGGGGGGTCTAATGAAAAACTGTTTTTT.

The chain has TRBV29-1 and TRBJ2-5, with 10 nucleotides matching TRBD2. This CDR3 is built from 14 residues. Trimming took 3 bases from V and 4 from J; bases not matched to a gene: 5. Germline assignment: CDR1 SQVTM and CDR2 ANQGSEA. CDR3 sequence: CSVEGAGGGETQYF. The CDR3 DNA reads TGCAGCGTTGAGGGAGCGGGGGGGGGAGAGACCCAGTACTTC.